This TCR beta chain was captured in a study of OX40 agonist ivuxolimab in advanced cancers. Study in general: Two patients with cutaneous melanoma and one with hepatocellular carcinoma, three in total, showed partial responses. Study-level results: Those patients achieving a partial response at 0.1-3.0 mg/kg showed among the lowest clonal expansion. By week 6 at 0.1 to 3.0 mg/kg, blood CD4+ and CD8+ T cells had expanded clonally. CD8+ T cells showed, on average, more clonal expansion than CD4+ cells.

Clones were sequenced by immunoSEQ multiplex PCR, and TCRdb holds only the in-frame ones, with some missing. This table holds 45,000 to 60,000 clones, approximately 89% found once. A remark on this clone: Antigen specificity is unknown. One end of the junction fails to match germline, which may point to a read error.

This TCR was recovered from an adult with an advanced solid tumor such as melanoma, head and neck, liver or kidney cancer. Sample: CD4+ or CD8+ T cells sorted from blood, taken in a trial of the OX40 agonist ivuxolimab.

This CDR3 reads CASSPRPGYNSPLHF. The CDR3 nucleotides are TGTGCCAGCAGTCCCCGCCCAGGGTATAACTCACCCCTCCACTTT. The V and J genes are TRBV27 and TRBJ1-6; D perhaps matches TRBD1 (5 bases). This CDR3 is built from 15 residues. Germline lookup yields CDR1 MNHEY and CDR2 SMNVEV (reference sequence).